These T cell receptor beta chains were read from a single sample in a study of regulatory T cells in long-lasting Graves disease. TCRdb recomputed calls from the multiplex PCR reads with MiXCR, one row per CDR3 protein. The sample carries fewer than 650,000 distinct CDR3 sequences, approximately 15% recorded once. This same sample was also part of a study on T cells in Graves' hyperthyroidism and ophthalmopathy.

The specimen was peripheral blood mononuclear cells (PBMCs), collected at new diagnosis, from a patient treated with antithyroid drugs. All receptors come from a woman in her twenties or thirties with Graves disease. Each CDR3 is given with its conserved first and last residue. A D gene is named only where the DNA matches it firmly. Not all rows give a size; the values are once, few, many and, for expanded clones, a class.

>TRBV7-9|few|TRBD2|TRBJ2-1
TGTGCCAGCAGGCTTGGGACTAGCGGGGGAGTAAAGAATGAGCAGTTCTTC
CASRLGTSGGVKNEQFF
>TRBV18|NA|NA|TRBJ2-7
TGTGCCAGCTCACACACTCAGGGCGCGAATTACGAGCAGTACTTC
CASSHTQGANYEQYF
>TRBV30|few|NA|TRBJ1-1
TGTGCCTGGAGCGTAGGGACCAACACTGAAGCTTTCTTT
CAWSVGTNTEAFF
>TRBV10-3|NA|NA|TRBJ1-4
TGTGCCATCAGGGCCGGGGGGTCCGGTGAAAAACTGTTTTTT
CAIRAGGSGEKLFF
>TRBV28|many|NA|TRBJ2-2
TGTGCCATCCGGACAGAACGCACCGGGGAGCTGTTTTTT
CAIRTERTGELFF
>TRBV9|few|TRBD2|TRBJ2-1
TGTGCCAGCAGCGTAGGGGCTAGCGGGAGGGCCGTGTCCTACAATGAGCAGTTCTTC
CASSVGASGRAVSYNEQFF
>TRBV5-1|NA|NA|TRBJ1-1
TGCGCCAGCAGCTTGGGACACAGGGCCGTTAACACTGAAGCTTTCTTT
CASSLGHRAVNTEAFF
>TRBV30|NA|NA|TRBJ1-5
TGTGCCTCTGCAGGTTTTGGCAATCAGCCCCAGCATTTT
CASAGFGNQPQHF
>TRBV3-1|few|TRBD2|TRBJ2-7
TGTGCCAGCAGCCCCCCGTCGGGGACTAGCGGCTACGAGCAGTACTTC
CASSPPSGTSGYEQYF
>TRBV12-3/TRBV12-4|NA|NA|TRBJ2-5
TGTGCCAGCAGTTTGTTCTCGTACCAAGAGACCCAGTACTTC
CASSLFSYQETQYF
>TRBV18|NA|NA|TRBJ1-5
TGTGCCAGCTCAAATAAAGGGCAGCCCCAGCATTTT
CASSNKGQPQHF
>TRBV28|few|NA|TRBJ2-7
TGTGCCAGCAGTTTGGCGGGGTCTGGGGAGCAGTACTTC
CASSLAGSGEQYF
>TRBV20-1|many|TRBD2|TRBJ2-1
TGCAGTGCTAGGGGGGGGGGGGACTACAATGAGCAGTTCTTC
CSARGGGDYNEQFF
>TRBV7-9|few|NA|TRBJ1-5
TGTGCCAGCAGCACTGGAGGGGACGCTAATCAGCCCCAGCATTTT
CASSTGGDANQPQHF
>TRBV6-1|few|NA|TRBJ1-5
TGTGCCAGCAGCCCCCATTGGGGGGCCGAGATTCAGCCCCAGCATTTT
CASSPHWGAEIQPQHF
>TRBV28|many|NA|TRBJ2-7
TGTGCCAGCATCGCAACACAGGGCCTAGGGGAGCAGTACTTC
CASIATQGLGEQYF
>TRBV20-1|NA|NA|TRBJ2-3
TGCAGTGCTAGGGCGGGAACCACAGATACGCAGTATTTT
CSARAGTTDTQYF
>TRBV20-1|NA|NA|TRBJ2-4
TGCAGTGCTAGACACAGCTCGGGAGCCAAAAACATTCAGTACTTC
CSARHSSGAKNIQYF
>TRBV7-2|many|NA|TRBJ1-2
TGTGCCAGCAGCGTAGGTGGACAAGGAAGCTATGGCTACACCTTC
CASSVGGQGSYGYTF
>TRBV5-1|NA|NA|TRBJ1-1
TGCGCCAGCAGGTTGAGGTTTTTCTCCCAGATCACTGAAGCTTTCTTT
CASRLRFFSQITEAFF
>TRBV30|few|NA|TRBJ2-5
TGTGCCTGGAGTTCTCAGGGCGGAGAGACCCAGTACTTC
CAWSSQGGETQYF
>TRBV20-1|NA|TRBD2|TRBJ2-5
TGCAGTGCTGATCCTCCGGGACTAGCGAGAGAGACCCAGTACTTC
CSADPPGLARETQYF
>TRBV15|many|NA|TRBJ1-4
TGTGCCACCAGCCTATCGCGGGAAAAACTGTTTTTT
CATSLSREKLFF
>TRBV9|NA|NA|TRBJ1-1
TGTGCCGGCAGCGCGAACGGACAGCCAAACACTGAAGCTTTCTTT
CAGSANGQPNTEAFF
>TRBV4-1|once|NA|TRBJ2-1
TGCGCCAGCAGCCAAGATCAAGGGGGAGGTGAGAATGAGCAGTTCTTC
CASSQDQGGGENEQFF
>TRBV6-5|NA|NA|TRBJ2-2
TGTGCCAGCAGTTTGGGAACCGGGGGGCTGTTTTTT
CASSLGTGGLFF
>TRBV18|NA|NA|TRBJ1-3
TGTGCCAGCTCGCCCAACCGACAGTCTGACTCTGGAAACACCATATATTTT
CASSPNRQSDSGNTIYF
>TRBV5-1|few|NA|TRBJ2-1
TGCGCCAGCACCAACGATGCCTACAATGAGCAGTTCTTC
CASTNDAYNEQFF
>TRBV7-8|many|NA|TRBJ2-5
TGTGCCAGCAGCACCGGGACGCCGGCGGAGACCCAGTACTTC
CASSTGTPAETQYF
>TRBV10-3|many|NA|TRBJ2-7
TGTGCCATCAGTGAACGGGGGGACAGCTACGAGCAGTACTTC
CAISERGDSYEQYF
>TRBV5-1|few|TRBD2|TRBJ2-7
TGCGCCAGCAGCTTGGGGCTAGCGGACACCTACGAGCAGTACTTC
CASSLGLADTYEQYF
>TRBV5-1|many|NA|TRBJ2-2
TGCGCCAGCAAACAGGGGAACACCGGGGAGCTGTTTTTT
CASKQGNTGELFF
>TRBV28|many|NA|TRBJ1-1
TGTGCCAGCAGTTTTTGGGTTAACACTGAAGCTTTCTTT
CASSFWVNTEAFF
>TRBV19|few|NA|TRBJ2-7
TGTGCCAGTAGTCGTCTAGCGAGCTCCTACGAGCAGTACTTC
CASSRLASSYEQYF
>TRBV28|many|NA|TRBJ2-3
TGTGCCAGCACCTCCCACGCCGTAGGGGCGATTAACACAGATACGCAGTATTTT
CASTSHAVGAINTDTQYF
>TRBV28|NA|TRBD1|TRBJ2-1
TGTGCCAGCAGTTCCGGCCGACAGGGAATATCCTACAATGAGCAGTTCTTC
CASSSGRQGISYNEQFF
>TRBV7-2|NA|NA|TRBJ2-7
TGTGCCAGCAGCTTAGGTAGTCCGCAGCGGTCCGAGCAGTACTTC
CASSLGSPQRSEQYF
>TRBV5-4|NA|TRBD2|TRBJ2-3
TGTGCCAGCAGAAGGGAGAGCGGGAGGACCACAGATACGCAGTATTTT
CASRRESGRTTDTQYF
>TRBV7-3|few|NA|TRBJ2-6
TGTGCCAGCAGCTTAGCGGGGACAGCATCTGGGGCCAACGTCCTGACTTTC
CASSLAGTASGANVLTF
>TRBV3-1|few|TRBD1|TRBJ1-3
TGTGCCAGCAGCCCCGGTTCAGGGGGCACTGGAAACACCATATATTTT
CASSPGSGGTGNTIYF